The 10 T cell receptor beta chains listed next were all sequenced from one sample in a study of early T cells in non-severe SARS-CoV-2 infection. From the 5' RACE reads, TCRdb called clonotypes with MiXCR, one entry per CDR3 protein. The data hold 70,000 to 85,000 distinct CDR3 sequences, with roughly an eighth observed a single time. The sample taken for sequencing was whole blood. These receptors all come from an adult who was a healthcare worker with PCR-confirmed SARS-CoV-2 infection or an uninfected control (not recorded which).

The rearrangement uses TRBV30 and TRBJ2-7; TRBD1 agrees at 10 bases. This CDR3 region has 14 residues. The germline V gene has CDR1 GTSNPN and CDR2 SVGIG (reference sequence). J gave up 5 bases and V 2 bases, and 6 bases lay outside the gene matches. The CDR3 protein is CAWSKGQGWDEQYF. CDR3 sequence (DNA): TGTGCCTGGAGTAAGGGACAGGGGTGGGACGAGCAGTACTTC.

For this clonotype: One end of the junction varies from germline; a read error may be responsible. This chain uses TRBV7-2 with TRBJ1-1, with 8 bases identical to TRBD1. CDR3 size: 16 residues. Germline V gene data show CDR1 as SGHTA and CDR2 as FQGNSA. The CDR3, as DNA: TGTGCCAGCAGCCTAGCCTTAACAGGGGGTGATACTGAAGCTTTCTTT. Amino acids: CASSLALTGGDTEAFF.

This clonotype has only a few counts. CDR3 sequence (DNA): TGTGCCAGCCTCCCGCTATCCAAAAACATTCAGTACTTC. Translated, it gives CASLPLSKNIQYF. V gene TRBV28 combines with J gene TRBJ2-4, with no clear D. Germline values: CDR1 MDHEN, CDR2 SYDVKM. This CDR3 is built from 13 residues. Trimming left V 8 bases short and J 2 bases short, with 10 bases between.

This sequence joins TRBV2 and TRBJ1-2; 8 bases map to TRBD1. V trimming: 6 bases; J trimming: 4 bases; junction bases outside the gene matches: 4. The CDR3 contains 13 residues. Germline V lookup: CDR1 SNHLY, CDR2 FYNNEI. The CDR3 protein is CASRTQGGYGYTF. Written as DNA, the CDR3 is TGTGCCAGCAGAACACAGGGGGGCTATGGCTACACCTTC.

This clonotype was recorded at least ten times. The chain uses TRBV6-6 and TRBJ2-2, with D unresolved. The V end lost 0 bases, the J end lost 2 bases, and 4 bases lay between the germline ends. Germline V gene lookup returns CDR1 MNHNY and CDR2 SVGAGI (reference sequence). This CDR3 has 14 residues. The CDR3 reads CASSYSVNTGELFF. The CDR3 coding sequence is TGTGCCAGCAGTTACTCGGTAAACACCGGGGAGCTGTTTTTT.

J is TRBJ2-3 and V is TRBV6-1, with D perhaps TRBD1 (6 bases). Trimming cost V 5 bases and J 1 base, with 13 bases left between them. The CDR3 runs 15 residues. Germline-derived CDR1 and CDR2 are MNHNS and SASEGT. The CDR3 nucleotides are TGTGCCAGCAGTCTTCCGAGACAGGGCACAGATACGCAGTATTTT. It encodes CASSLPRQGTDTQYF.

This clonotype showed up many times. This chain links TRBV20-1 with TRBJ2-3; D ambiguous. Trimming pared 0 bases from V and 0 bases from J, leaving 7 bases between. Per the germline V gene, CDR1 is DFQATT and CDR2 is SNEGSKA (reference sequence). The CDR3 has 14 amino acids. Written as DNA, the CDR3 is TGCAGTGCTAGAGACGTTCGGAGCACAGATACGCAGTATTTT. Translated: CSARDVRSTDTQYF.

This clonotype was recorded a few times. The gene calls are TRBV29-1 and TRBJ2-3, with D hard to call. The V end was cut by 3 bases, the J end by 2 bases, with 6 bases between. From germline, CDR1 is SQVTM and CDR2 ANQGSEA. This CDR3 spans 12 amino acids. The CDR3, as DNA: TGCAGCGTTGACTTTACCACAGATACGCAGTATTTT. Protein: CSVDFTTDTQYF.

The sample holds many counts of this clonotype. This chain uses TRBV19 with TRBJ2-7; 7 positions match TRBD1. CDR3 size: 15 residues. The germline V gene has CDR1 LNHDA and CDR2 SQIVND (reference sequence). Trimming at V came to 6 bases and at J to 1 base, leaving 9 bases not matched to a gene. The CDR3 reads CASSNTRDRSYEQYF. The CDR3, as DNA: TGTGCCAGTAGCAACACCCGGGACAGATCCTACGAGCAGTACTTC.

This clonotype has a handful of counts. V and J are TRBV20-1 and TRBJ2-1; 9 bases match TRBD1. With V trimmed by 1 base and J by 10 bases, 8 bases remained unmatched. CDR3 length: 14 residues. Germline-derived CDR1 and CDR2 are DFQATT and SNEGSKA (reference sequence). The CDR3 DNA sequence: TGCAGTGCTAGAGGTGGGGACAGGGTCAGGGAGCAGTTCTTC. Its translation is CSARGGDRVREQFF.